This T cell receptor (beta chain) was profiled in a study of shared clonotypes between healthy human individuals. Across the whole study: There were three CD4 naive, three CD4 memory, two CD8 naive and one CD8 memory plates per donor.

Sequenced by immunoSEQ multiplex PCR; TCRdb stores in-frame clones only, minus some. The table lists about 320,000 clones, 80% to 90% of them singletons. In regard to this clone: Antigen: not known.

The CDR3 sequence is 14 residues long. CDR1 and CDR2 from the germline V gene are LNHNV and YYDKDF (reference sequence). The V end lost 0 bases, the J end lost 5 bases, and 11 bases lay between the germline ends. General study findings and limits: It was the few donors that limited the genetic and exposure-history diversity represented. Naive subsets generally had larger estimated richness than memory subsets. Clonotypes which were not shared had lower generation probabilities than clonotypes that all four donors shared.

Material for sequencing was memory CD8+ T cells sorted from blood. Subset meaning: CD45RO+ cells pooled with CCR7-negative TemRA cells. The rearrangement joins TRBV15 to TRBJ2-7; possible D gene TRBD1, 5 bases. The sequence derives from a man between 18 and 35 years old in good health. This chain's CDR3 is CATSRDFWGNEQYF. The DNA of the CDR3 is TGTGCCACCAGCAGAGATTTTTGGGGCAACGAGCAGTACTTC.